Listed below are T cell receptor beta chains from one sample, sequenced in a study of T cells in Graves' hyperthyroidism and ophthalmopathy. TCRdb re-called the multiplex PCR reads with MiXCR, one entry per CDR3 protein. The repertoire holds hundreds of thousands of distinct CDR3 sequences, under 20% seen once, with around 3.9% in the top ten. Material: blood. The receptors were gathered from a woman aged 25-40 years with Graves' hyperthyroidism. CDR3s include the opening cysteine and the closing phenylalanine or tryptophan. A D gene is named only where the DNA matches it firmly. Size is omitted from some rows. Given values are once, few, many or a class for expanded clones.

CDR3 length: 16; V gene: TRBV5-4; clone size: many; J gene: TRBJ2-3; D gene: .; CDR3 protein: CASSLGGPSSTDTQYF; CDR3 DNA: TGTGCCAGCAGCTTAGGCGGGCCAAGCAGCACAGATACGCAGTATTTT
CDR3 length: 11; V gene: TRBV10-3; clone size: many; J gene: TRBJ2-7; D gene: .; CDR3 protein: CAISELTEQYF; CDR3 DNA: TGTGCCATCAGTGAGTTGACGGAGCAGTACTTC
CDR3 length: 13; V gene: TRBV7-2; clone size: many; J gene: TRBJ2-7; D gene: TRBD1; CDR3 protein: CASSVGTVVEQYF; CDR3 DNA: TGTGCCAGCAGCGTAGGGACAGTTGTTGAGCAGTACTTC
CDR3 length: 13; V gene: TRBV29-1; clone size: many; J gene: TRBJ2-3; D gene: .; CDR3 protein: CSVESGRTDTQYF; CDR3 DNA: TGCAGCGTTGAATCGGGAAGGACAGATACGCAGTATTTT
CDR3 length: 13; V gene: TRBV30; clone size: many; J gene: TRBJ1-1; D gene: TRBD1; CDR3 protein: CAWSVGGGPEAFF; CDR3 DNA: TGTGCCTGGAGTGTCGGAGGGGGCCCTGAAGCTTTCTTT
CDR3 length: 10; V gene: TRBV6-2/TRBV6-3; clone size: .; J gene: TRBJ2-1; D gene: .; CDR3 protein: CASSAAEQFF; CDR3 DNA: TGTGCCAGCAGTGCGGCAGAGCAGTTCTTC
CDR3 length: 14; V gene: TRBV20-1; clone size: .; J gene: TRBJ1-6; D gene: TRBD1; CDR3 protein: CSARGDRANSPLHF; CDR3 DNA: TGCAGTGCTAGAGGCGACAGGGCCAATTCACCCCTCCACTTT
CDR3 length: 13; V gene: TRBV24-1; clone size: many; J gene: TRBJ1-2; D gene: .; CDR3 protein: CATRSGANYGYTF; CDR3 DNA: TGTGCCACCAGATCCGGGGCTAACTATGGCTACACCTTC
CDR3 length: 20; V gene: TRBV13; clone size: many; J gene: TRBJ2-3; D gene: TRBD2; CDR3 protein: CASSLGSVPDLAEDTDTQYF; CDR3 DNA: TGTGCCAGCAGCTTAGGTTCCGTACCCGACCTAGCGGAGGACACAGATACGCAGTATTTT
CDR3 length: 15; V gene: TRBV7-9; clone size: few; J gene: TRBJ1-4; D gene: .; CDR3 protein: CASSPTDRGAEKLFF; CDR3 DNA: TGTGCCAGCAGCCCCACGGATAGGGGAGCCGAAAAACTGTTTTTT
CDR3 length: 16; V gene: TRBV9; clone size: few; J gene: TRBJ2-1; D gene: TRBD2; CDR3 protein: CASSVGTSGFDDEQFF; CDR3 DNA: TGTGCCAGCAGCGTCGGGACTAGCGGGTTCGACGATGAGCAGTTCTTC
CDR3 length: 16; V gene: TRBV7-2; clone size: .; J gene: TRBJ2-3; D gene: .; CDR3 protein: CASSLLRDWRTDTQYF; CDR3 DNA: TGTGCCAGCAGCCTACTCCGGGACTGGCGGACAGATACGCAGTATTTT
CDR3 length: 14; V gene: TRBV11-1; clone size: .; J gene: TRBJ2-7; D gene: TRBD2; CDR3 protein: CASSPLAGEYEQYF; CDR3 DNA: TGTGCCAGCAGCCCCCTAGCGGGAGAATACGAGCAGTACTTC
CDR3 length: 13; V gene: TRBV7-2; clone size: .; J gene: TRBJ2-5; D gene: .; CDR3 protein: CASSLGWAGEWYF; CDR3 DNA: TGTGCCAGCAGCTTAGGGTGGGCAGGGGAGTGGTACTTC
CDR3 length: 17; V gene: TRBV7-9; clone size: .; J gene: TRBJ2-3; D gene: TRBD2; CDR3 protein: CASNSGLAGGDIDTQYF; CDR3 DNA: TGTGCCAGCAACTCCGGGCTAGCGGGAGGAGATATAGATACGCAGTATTTT
CDR3 length: 16; V gene: TRBV6-1; clone size: few; J gene: TRBJ1-1; D gene: .; CDR3 protein: CASSVFSGLMNTEAFF; CDR3 DNA: TGTGCCAGCAGTGTCTTTTCAGGCCTAATGAACACTGAAGCTTTCTTT
CDR3 length: 17; V gene: TRBV4-1; clone size: few; J gene: TRBJ2-1; D gene: TRBD2; CDR3 protein: CASSQVVGLELSLEQFF; CDR3 DNA: TGCGCCAGCAGCCAAGTCGTCGGACTAGAGCTATCCCTTGAGCAGTTCTTC
CDR3 length: 17; V gene: TRBV24-1; clone size: few; J gene: TRBJ1-5; D gene: .; CDR3 protein: CATTCPGDLYSNQPQHF; CDR3 DNA: TGTGCCACCACCTGCCCCGGGGACCTTTATAGCAATCAGCCCCAGCATTTT
CDR3 length: 16; V gene: TRBV5-5; clone size: few; J gene: TRBJ2-5; D gene: TRBD2; CDR3 protein: CASSLRLAGGQETQYF; CDR3 DNA: TGTGCCAGCAGCTTGAGATTAGCGGGAGGGCAAGAGACCCAGTACTTC
CDR3 length: 16; V gene: TRBV10-3; clone size: many; J gene: TRBJ2-6; D gene: .; CDR3 protein: CAILPSGSSGANVLTF; CDR3 DNA: TGTGCCATCCTCCCCAGCGGTAGCTCTGGGGCCAACGTCCTGACTTTC
CDR3 length: 16; V gene: TRBV28; clone size: .; J gene: TRBJ1-6; D gene: .; CDR3 protein: CASSLNGPAYNSPLHF; CDR3 DNA: TGTGCCAGCAGTTTAAACGGGCCAGCTTATAATTCACCCCTCCACTTT
CDR3 length: 13; V gene: TRBV5-4; clone size: .; J gene: TRBJ2-1; D gene: .; CDR3 protein: CASSLEGRAKQFF; CDR3 DNA: TGTGCCAGCAGCTTGGAAGGTCGCGCCAAGCAGTTCTTC
CDR3 length: 15; V gene: TRBV29-1; clone size: .; J gene: TRBJ2-7; D gene: .; CDR3 protein: CSVERQELWGYEQYF; CDR3 DNA: TGCAGCGTTGAGAGGCAGGAGTTATGGGGCTACGAGCAGTACTTC
CDR3 length: 17; V gene: TRBV27; clone size: many; J gene: TRBJ2-7; D gene: TRBD2; CDR3 protein: CASSKGLAEGNLYEQYF; CDR3 DNA: TGTGCCAGCAGTAAGGGACTAGCGGAGGGGAATCTTTACGAGCAGTACTTC
CDR3 length: 15; V gene: TRBV2; clone size: many; J gene: TRBJ1-1; D gene: TRBD1; CDR3 protein: CASSVQGAGNTEAFF; CDR3 DNA: TGTGCCAGCAGTGTACAGGGGGCAGGGAACACTGAAGCTTTCTTT
CDR3 length: 15; V gene: TRBV2; clone size: .; J gene: TRBJ1-1; D gene: .; CDR3 protein: CASSGAGRMNTEAFF; CDR3 DNA: TGTGCCAGCAGTGGGGCGGGACGGATGAACACTGAAGCTTTCTTT
CDR3 length: 13; V gene: TRBV7-2; clone size: many; J gene: TRBJ2-3; D gene: .; CDR3 protein: CASSFDSTDTQYF; CDR3 DNA: TGTGCCAGCAGCTTTGACTCCACAGATACGCAGTATTTT
CDR3 length: 15; V gene: TRBV6-5; clone size: few; J gene: TRBJ1-6; D gene: TRBD1; CDR3 protein: CASSYKGADNSPLHF; CDR3 DNA: TGTGCCAGCAGTTACAAGGGGGCAGATAATTCACCCCTCCACTTT
CDR3 length: 16; V gene: TRBV5-1; clone size: .; J gene: TRBJ2-7; D gene: .; CDR3 protein: CASSLIWQKSGYEQYF; CDR3 DNA: TGCGCCAGCAGCTTGATTTGGCAGAAGTCGGGCTACGAGCAGTACTTC
CDR3 length: 14; V gene: TRBV28; clone size: many; J gene: TRBJ2-3; D gene: .; CDR3 protein: CASSLRQLTDTQYF; CDR3 DNA: TGTGCCAGCAGTCTTCGACAGCTCACAGATACGCAGTATTTT
CDR3 length: 11; V gene: TRBV13; clone size: .; J gene: TRBJ2-7; D gene: .; CDR3 protein: CASSSQGKQYF; CDR3 DNA: TGCGCCAGCAGCTCACAGGGAAAGCAGTACTTC
CDR3 length: 13; V gene: TRBV30; clone size: many; J gene: TRBJ1-4; D gene: .; CDR3 protein: CAWSVGVGEKLFF; CDR3 DNA: TGTGCCTGGAGTGTAGGGGTGGGTGAAAAACTGTTTTTT
CDR3 length: 17; V gene: TRBV9; clone size: once; J gene: TRBJ2-2; D gene: TRBD1; CDR3 protein: CASSPRPQDRAPGELFF; CDR3 DNA: TGTGCCAGCAGCCCCCGCCCCCAGGACAGGGCTCCCGGGGAGCTGTTTTTT
CDR3 length: 13; V gene: TRBV28; clone size: many; J gene: TRBJ2-7; D gene: TRBD1; CDR3 protein: CASRPGTVYEQYF; CDR3 DNA: TGTGCCAGCAGACCCGGGACAGTCTACGAGCAGTACTTC
CDR3 length: 16; V gene: TRBV5-1; clone size: many; J gene: TRBJ2-5; D gene: TRBD2; CDR3 protein: CASSQTSGRRGETQYF; CDR3 DNA: TGCGCCAGCAGCCAAACTAGCGGGAGGAGGGGAGAGACCCAGTACTTC
CDR3 length: 13; V gene: TRBV5-4; clone size: .; J gene: TRBJ2-1; D gene: .; CDR3 protein: CASSLDYEGEQFF; CDR3 DNA: TGTGCCAGCAGCTTGGACTACGAGGGTGAGCAGTTCTTC
CDR3 length: 15; V gene: TRBV27; clone size: once; J gene: TRBJ2-6; D gene: .; CDR3 protein: CASSLKTSGANVPTF; CDR3 DNA: TGTGCCAGCAGTTTGAAAACCTCTGGGGCCAACGTCCCGACTTTC
CDR3 length: 13; V gene: TRBV12-3/TRBV12-4; clone size: many; J gene: TRBJ1-1; D gene: .; CDR3 protein: CASSRTVVSEAFF; CDR3 DNA: TGTGCCAGCAGCCGGACAGTGGTCTCTGAAGCTTTCTTT
CDR3 length: 16; V gene: TRBV5-1; clone size: few; J gene: TRBJ2-1; D gene: TRBD1; CDR3 protein: CASSLSLTGSYNEQFF; CDR3 DNA: TGCGCCAGCAGCTTGAGTTTGACAGGGAGCTACAATGAGCAGTTCTTC
CDR3 length: 12; V gene: TRBV7-8; clone size: many; J gene: TRBJ2-5; D gene: .; CDR3 protein: CASSLGEETQYF; CDR3 DNA: TGTGCCAGCAGTCTGGGAGAAGAGACCCAGTACTTC
CDR3 length: 12; V gene: TRBV5-4; clone size: many; J gene: TRBJ2-1; D gene: .; CDR3 protein: CASNSGINEQFF; CDR3 DNA: TGTGCCAGCAATTCAGGGATCAATGAGCAGTTCTTC
CDR3 length: 15; V gene: TRBV5-1; clone size: many; J gene: TRBJ1-5; D gene: .; CDR3 protein: CASSLVAGPYQPQHF; CDR3 DNA: TGCGCCAGCAGCTTGGTTGCAGGTCCTTATCAGCCCCAGCATTTT
CDR3 length: 14; V gene: TRBV12-3/TRBV12-4; clone size: .; J gene: TRBJ2-5; D gene: TRBD2; CDR3 protein: CASSWGGGQETQYF; CDR3 DNA: TGTGCCAGCAGTTGGGGGGGGGGCCAAGAGACCCAGTACTTC
CDR3 length: 13; V gene: TRBV20-1; clone size: few; J gene: TRBJ1-1; D gene: .; CDR3 protein: CSADLRGDTEAFF; CDR3 DNA: TGCAGTGCGGACCTCCGGGGAGACACTGAAGCTTTCTTT
CDR3 length: 14; V gene: TRBV9; clone size: once; J gene: TRBJ2-2; D gene: .; CDR3 protein: CASSKQDHHGELFF; CDR3 DNA: TGTGCCAGCAGCAAACAGGACCATCACGGGGAGCTGTTTTTT
CDR3 length: 14; V gene: TRBV27; clone size: few; J gene: TRBJ2-5; D gene: .; CDR3 protein: CASRPDSGRETQYF; CDR3 DNA: TGTGCCAGCAGACCAGACTCCGGGAGAGAGACCCAGTACTTC
CDR3 length: 14; V gene: TRBV6-2/TRBV6-3; clone size: many; J gene: TRBJ2-3; D gene: TRBD2; CDR3 protein: CASSYSESGNTQYF; CDR3 DNA: TGTGCCAGCAGTTACTCCGAAAGCGGGAATACGCAGTATTTT
CDR3 length: 12; V gene: TRBV11-2; clone size: many; J gene: TRBJ2-7; D gene: .; CDR3 protein: CASSWMGDEQYF; CDR3 DNA: TGTGCCAGCAGCTGGATGGGAGACGAGCAGTACTTC
CDR3 length: 14; V gene: TRBV27; clone size: .; J gene: TRBJ2-2; D gene: .; CDR3 protein: CASSFSWDTGELFF; CDR3 DNA: TGTGCCAGCAGTTTCTCCTGGGACACCGGGGAGCTGTTTTTT
CDR3 length: 15; V gene: TRBV28; clone size: .; J gene: TRBJ2-1; D gene: TRBD1; CDR3 protein: CASSYATGGLNEQFF; CDR3 DNA: TGTGCCAGCAGTTATGCTACAGGGGGCCTCAATGAGCAGTTCTTC
CDR3 length: 14; V gene: TRBV9; clone size: .; J gene: TRBJ1-2; D gene: .; CDR3 protein: CASSTRNRTYGYTF; CDR3 DNA: TGTGCCAGCAGCACGCGCAACCGGACATATGGCTACACCTTC
CDR3 length: 17; V gene: TRBV7-8; clone size: few; J gene: TRBJ2-3; D gene: TRBD2; CDR3 protein: CASSVTSGSTSVDTQYF; CDR3 DNA: TGTGCCAGCAGCGTAACTAGCGGGAGTACCAGCGTGGATACGCAGTATTTT
CDR3 length: 16; V gene: TRBV28; clone size: many; J gene: TRBJ1-5; D gene: TRBD1; CDR3 protein: CASREGTGRGNQPQHF; CDR3 DNA: TGTGCCAGCAGAGAAGGGACAGGGCGGGGCAATCAGCCCCAGCATTTT
CDR3 length: 15; V gene: TRBV6-1; clone size: many; J gene: TRBJ2-7; D gene: TRBD1; CDR3 protein: CASSDEDRGRNEQYF; CDR3 DNA: TGTGCCAGCAGTGATGAGGACAGGGGGCGAAACGAGCAGTACTTC
CDR3 length: 13; V gene: TRBV5-1; clone size: many; J gene: TRBJ2-7; D gene: .; CDR3 protein: CASKDSDTYEQYF; CDR3 DNA: TGCGCCAGCAAGGACAGTGATACCTACGAGCAGTACTTC
CDR3 length: 16; V gene: TRBV9; clone size: many; J gene: TRBJ2-1; D gene: TRBD2; CDR3 protein: CASSPTGTSENNEQFF; CDR3 DNA: TGTGCCAGCAGCCCCACAGGGACTAGCGAAAACAATGAGCAGTTCTTC
CDR3 length: 11; V gene: TRBV3-1; clone size: many; J gene: TRBJ2-1; D gene: .; CDR3 protein: CASSHYNEQFF; CDR3 DNA: TGTGCCAGCAGTCACTACAATGAGCAGTTCTTC
CDR3 length: 15; V gene: TRBV7-2; clone size: .; J gene: TRBJ2-5; D gene: .; CDR3 protein: CASSAGPTTQETQYF; CDR3 DNA: TGTGCCAGCAGCGCGGGACCGACGACCCAAGAGACCCAGTACTTC
CDR3 length: 15; V gene: TRBV5-1; clone size: .; J gene: TRBJ2-7; D gene: TRBD2; CDR3 protein: CASSLFQGGIYEQYF; CDR3 DNA: TGCGCCAGCAGCTTGTTCCAGGGAGGGATTTACGAGCAGTACTTC
CDR3 length: 14; V gene: TRBV7-8; clone size: many; J gene: TRBJ2-5; D gene: .; CDR3 protein: CASRLTLDQETQYF; CDR3 DNA: TGTGCCAGCAGGCTTACCTTAGACCAAGAGACCCAGTACTTC